This TCR beta chain derives from a study of blood T cell repertoires in COVID-19. Overall study: The United States, Italy and Spain supplied acute and convalescent COVID-19 samples. From T cells, B-cell-depleted T cells, or PBMCs came the material, which was cDNA or gDNA.

This CDR3 comprises 13 residues. Germline loops: CDR1 MNHEY, CDR2 SVGAGI. The V gene end was trimmed by 6 bases and the J gene end by 10 bases; junction bases not matched to a gene: 11. Per the original data handling: For nucleated cells, counts were estimated from reference gene primer amplification. Libraries were prepared by immunoSEQ multiplex PCR; TCRdb keeps only in-frame clonotypes and omits some of them. From that table come the V and J calls and clone size; the DNA was used to work out D and trimming. Here the sample spans some 500,000 clones, roughly nine tenths being singletons. The chain is built from TRBV6-5 and TRBJ1-1, with 7 positions matching TRBD1. This TCR was recovered from a woman between 50 and 59 years old with COVID-19, enrolled during active disease. Sequenced material: peripheral blood. CDR3 nucleotides: TGTGCCAGCAGGCCGACAGGGTCCTTGGGAGCTTTCTTT. The encoded protein is CASRPTGSLGAFF.